Listed below are T cell receptor beta chains from one sample, sequenced in a study of prognosis after radiotherapy for stage I lung cancer. Via MiXCR, TCRdb re-called the multiplex PCR reads, giving one row per CDR3 protein. Among tens of thousands of distinct CDR3 sequences listed, 43% were seen once. The sequencing used PBMCs, collected before or after stereotactic body radiation therapy (not recorded which). Receptor source: a donor aged 50 or older with non-small cell lung cancer. Each CDR3 is given with its conserved first and last residue. The order of the fields is V gene, J gene, clone size, D gene, CDR3 DNA, CDR3 protein. D genes are given only for firm matches. Clone size is shown for a subset of rows, as once, few, many or a class of expanded clone.

>TRBV12-5|TRBJ2-7|few|NA
TGTGCTAGTGGACGACCCGGGACATGGCCCTCCTACGAGCAGTACTTC
CASGRPGTWPSYEQYF
>TRBV7-9|TRBJ1-1|many|NA
TGTGCCAGCACCCGGATACAGGGCATGAACACTGAAGCTTTCTTT
CASTRIQGMNTEAFF
>TRBV7-3|TRBJ1-1|many|TRBD1
TGTGCCAGCAGCTTAAATCCGGGACAGGGCAACGAAGCTTTCTTT
CASSLNPGQGNEAFF
>TRBV7-6|TRBJ2-7|many|NA
TGTGCCAGCAGCCGTGACCACTCCTACGAGCAGTACTTC
CASSRDHSYEQYF
>TRBV7-3|TRBJ2-5|many|NA
TGTGCCAGCAGCTTAACTTGGGGAGCAGAGACCCAGTACTTC
CASSLTWGAETQYF
>TRBV6-1|TRBJ2-7|medium-sized|NA
TGTGCCAGCAGTGCGGACAGCTACGAGCAGTACTTC
CASSADSYEQYF
>TRBV28|TRBJ2-7|medium-sized|NA
TGTGCCAGCAGCGAACAGGGTAGAAAGTACGAGCAGTACTTC
CASSEQGRKYEQYF
>TRBV7-3|TRBJ2-1|many|NA
TGTGCCAGCAGCTTAACAGGGGGAAGCCCGGGAAATGAGCAGTTCTTC
CASSLTGGSPGNEQFF
>TRBV29-1|TRBJ2-7|many|NA
TGCAGCGCTGCCAAGACTAGTTCTGGAGGCGAGCAGTACTTC
CSAAKTSSGGEQYF
>TRBV9|TRBJ2-3|NA|NA
TGTACCAGCAGCGTAGCTTTCTGGGGCCAAAATACGCAGTATTTT
CTSSVAFWGQNTQYF
>TRBV3-1|TRBJ2-5|NA|NA
TGTGCCAGCAGCCAAGGAGCGGGCGGGGAGACCCAGTACTTC
CASSQGAGGETQYF
>TRBV5-5|TRBJ1-5|NA|NA
TGTGCCAGCAGCTTGGGAGAGAGTCAGGGGAATCAGCCCCAGCATTTT
CASSLGESQGNQPQHF
>TRBV11-3|TRBJ2-2|NA|NA
TGTGCCAGCAGCTCGACGAGAATCGGGGAGCTGTTTTTT
CASSSTRIGELFF
>TRBV11-2|TRBJ2-3|NA|TRBD2
TGTGCCAGCAGCCCCTCCATTAGCGGGGGGGCCAGGGATACGCAGTATTTT
CASSPSISGGARDTQYF
>TRBV28|TRBJ1-1|many|NA
TGTGCCAGCGGGCTTGGGGACACTGAAGCTTTCTTT
CASGLGDTEAFF
>TRBV7-2|TRBJ1-6|many|NA
TGTGCCAGCAGCCCGCGGGGAGAGGACAATTCACCCCTCCACTTT
CASSPRGEDNSPLHF
>TRBV10-2|TRBJ2-3|many|TRBD2
TGCGCCAGCAGTGAGAGGGCTAGCGGGAGTAAAGATACGCAGTATTTT
CASSERASGSKDTQYF
>TRBV27|TRBJ1-6|NA|NA
TGTGCCAGTGGGCCAGCCTCCTATTCACCCCTCCACTTT
CASGPASYSPLHF
>TRBV2|TRBJ1-2|NA|NA
TGTGCCAGCAAGGGGGATGGCTACACCTTC
CASKGDGYTF
>TRBV19|TRBJ1-5|many|NA
TGTGCCAGTAAAACCCTCGGGCAGCAAAATCAGCCCCAGCATTTT
CASKTLGQQNQPQHF
>TRBV20-1|TRBJ2-2|many|TRBD2
TGCAGTGCTAGAGATCTGGCTAGCGGGAGGTCGACCGGGGAGCTGTTTTTT
CSARDLASGRSTGELFF
>TRBV27|TRBJ2-7|NA|NA
TGTGCCAGCAGTTTAGGGACAAGAACCTACGAGCAGTACTTC
CASSLGTRTYEQYF
>TRBV7-8|TRBJ2-2|many|NA
TGTGCCAGCAGCCTGGGGACTGCCGGGGAGCTGTTTTTT
CASSLGTAGELFF
>TRBV7-3|TRBJ2-7|NA|NA
TGTGCCAGCAGCTTAATGGGCGGGGACTTCTACGAGCAGTACTTC
CASSLMGGDFYEQYF
>TRBV12-3/TRBV12-4|TRBJ1-3|medium-sized|NA
TGTGCCAGCAGTTTAGGGGGTGGAAACACCATATATTTT
CASSLGGGNTIYF
>TRBV2|TRBJ2-7|many|NA
TGTGCCAGCAGTGCAGGGCAGGGGCCTTCCTACGAGCAGTACTTC
CASSAGQGPSYEQYF
>TRBV5-5|TRBJ1-3|many|TRBD1
TGTGCCAGCAGCTGGGATGGGACAGATCCCCTAAACACCATATATTTT
CASSWDGTDPLNTIYF
>TRBV6-2/TRBV6-3|TRBJ1-5|many|TRBD1
TGTGCCAGCAGTGATCCGACAGGGGGTAATCAGCCCCAGCATTTT
CASSDPTGGNQPQHF
>TRBV7-6|TRBJ2-7|many|TRBD2
TGTGCCAGCAGCCCGGCCGGGGAGGGCGAGCAGTACTTC
CASSPAGEGEQYF
>TRBV20-1|TRBJ1-1|NA|NA
TGCAGTGCTCCCGGGTCCCGAGACACTGAAGCTTTCTTT
CSAPGSRDTEAFF
>TRBV6-1|TRBJ1-2|NA|TRBD1
TGTGCCAGCAGTGAAGCCTACCTGACAGGGGCGGGCTACACCTTC
CASSEAYLTGAGYTF
>TRBV11-1|TRBJ2-7|NA|TRBD1
TGTGCCAGCAGCCGAGACCCGGGACAGAGTTCCTACGAGCAGTACTTC
CASSRDPGQSSYEQYF
>TRBV12-3/TRBV12-4|TRBJ1-2|NA|NA
TGTGCCAGCAAGTTTCGGCCAGCTACAAACTATGGCTACACCTTC
CASKFRPATNYGYTF
>TRBV7-6|TRBJ2-3|many|TRBD2
TGTGCCAGCAGCCCGGAGGCGGGAGTGTTGGCAGATACGCAGTATTTT
CASSPEAGVLADTQYF
>TRBV28|TRBJ2-5|many|TRBD2
TGTGCCAGCAGATATAGCGGGAGTAGAAAGACCCAGTACTTC
CASRYSGSRKTQYF
>TRBV5-6|TRBJ1-4|many|NA
TGTGCCAGCAGCTTGGAGCCAACTAATGAAAAACTGTTTTTT
CASSLEPTNEKLFF
>TRBV6-1|TRBJ1-5|medium-sized|NA
TGTGCCAGCAGTGGTGGGGGGAACAATCAGCCCCAGCATTTT
CASSGGGNNQPQHF
>TRBV20-1|TRBJ2-2|many|NA
TGCAGTGCTAGGGCGATAGCGTCGGGGGAGCTGTTTTTT
CSARAIASGELFF
>TRBV2|TRBJ1-2|NA|NA
TGTGCCAGCAGTGAGGGGAGGGAGGGTGGCTACACCTTC
CASSEGREGGYTF
>TRBV20-1|TRBJ2-5|NA|TRBD1
TGCAGTGCTAGCAGGGACAGGAGGCTAGAGACCCGGTACTTC
CSASRDRRLETRYF
>TRBV27|TRBJ2-2|many|NA
TGTGCCAGCAGTTTCAACACCGGGGAGCTGTTTTTT
CASSFNTGELFF
>TRBV6-1|TRBJ2-2|NA|NA
TGTACCAGCAGTCCCGGGACGGGGTACACCGGGGAGCTGTTTTTT
CTSSPGTGYTGELFF
>TRBV7-3|TRBJ2-5|many|TRBD2
TGTGCCAGCAGCTTACTAGCGGGAGCGGAGACCCAGTACTTC
CASSLLAGAETQYF
>TRBV5-1|TRBJ2-1|NA|NA
TGCGCCAGCATCGGCGTACCCTACAATGAGCAGTTCTTC
CASIGVPYNEQFF
>TRBV11-2|TRBJ2-7|once|NA
TGTGCCAGCAGCTTAAACACCGGGACGGCGTCCTACGAGCAGTACTTC
CASSLNTGTASYEQYF
>TRBV20-1|TRBJ2-1|NA|TRBD2
TGCAGTGCTAGAGGGCTAGCGGGAGCCAATGAGCAGTTCTTC
CSARGLAGANEQFF
>TRBV9|TRBJ2-2|medium-sized|NA
TGTGCCAGCAGCGTAGCTATGCTAGCGAACACCGGGGAGCTGTTTTTT
CASSVAMLANTGELFF
>TRBV5-5|TRBJ2-7|medium-sized|NA
TGTGCCAGCAGCTGGACTTTCAGCTCCTACGAGCAGTACTTC
CASSWTFSSYEQYF
>TRBV27|TRBJ1-2|many|TRBD1
TGTGCCAGCAGTTACCAAGGACAGGGGAACTATGGCTACACCTTC
CASSYQGQGNYGYTF
>TRBV27|TRBJ2-7|NA|TRBD1
TGTGCCATCAGTTTCTACGGACAGGGATCCCCCTACGAGCATTACTTC
CAISFYGQGSPYEHYF